The sample holds a few counts of the clone carrying this T cell receptor beta chain. The target antigen is unknown. Germline CDR1 and CDR2: MNHEY and SMNVEV (reference sequence). Trimming cost V 0 bases and J 0 bases, with 9 bases left between them. The CDR3 length is 16 residues. The data belong to a study of response to subunit inactivated influenza vaccine. Study-wide results and caveats: The authors proposed limited new T cell recruitment per seasonal influenza vaccination.

Using its own MiXCR run on the RT-PCR reads, TCRdb lists one record per CDR3 protein. This sample has around 580,000 distinct CDR3 sequences, with approximately 15% found just once. This sequence was found in a man between 50 and 59 years old who received an inactivated influenza vaccine. This sequence joins TRBV27 and TRBJ2-4, with D unresolved. The sequenced sample was PBMCs from blood, obtained roughly 12 days after vaccination. CDR3 amino acids: CASSLSYGLAKNIQYF. CDR3 in DNA: TGTGCCAGCAGTTTATCGTATGGCCTAGCCAAAAACATTCAGTACTTC.